The clone carrying this T cell receptor beta chain has a handful of counts. Its specificity is unknown. From the 5' RACE reads, TCRdb called clonotypes with MiXCR, one entry per CDR3 protein. The repertoire includes 390,000 or so distinct CDR3 sequences, about a sixth of them detected once, and about a fifth sits in the top ten. The data were taken from a study of T-cell memory formation after mild COVID-19. Unmatched junction bases numbered 10, after V lost 8 bases and J lost 4 bases. The germline V gene has CDR1 MNHEY and CDR2 SMNVEV (reference sequence). This CDR3 contains 16 residues. Study-wide results and limits: Memory sampled before infection contained some responding clones, suggesting cross-reactive memory joined. Largely, contracting CD4+ clones fell within CM and EM, and contracting CD8+ clones within EMRA.

The sample taken for sequencing was PBMCs or a T cell subset sorted from them (not recorded which). This clonotype originated in a man younger than 35 who had mild COVID-19 (a few samples of this study predate the infection). Cell type and time point are not known. The genes are TRBV27 and TRBJ2-2; 10 nucleotides align to TRBD2. CDR3 residues: CASSIAGGPGTGELFF. The CDR3 nucleotides read TGTGCCAGCTCAATAGCGGGGGGCCCCGGCACCGGGGAGCTGTTTTTT.